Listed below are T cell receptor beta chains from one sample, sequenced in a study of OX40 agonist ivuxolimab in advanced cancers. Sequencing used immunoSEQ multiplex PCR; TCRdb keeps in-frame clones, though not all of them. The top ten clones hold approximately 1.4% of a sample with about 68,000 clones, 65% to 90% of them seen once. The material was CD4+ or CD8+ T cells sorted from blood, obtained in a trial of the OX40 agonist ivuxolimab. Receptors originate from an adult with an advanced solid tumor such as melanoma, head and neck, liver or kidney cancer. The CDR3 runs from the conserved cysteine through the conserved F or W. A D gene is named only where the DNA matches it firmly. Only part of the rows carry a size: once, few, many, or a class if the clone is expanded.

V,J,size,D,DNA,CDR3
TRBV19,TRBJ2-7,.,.,TGTGCCAGTAGTATAGCCCCCTCGGGGGAGCAGTACTTC,CASSIAPSGEQYF
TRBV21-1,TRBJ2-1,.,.,TGTGCCAGCAGCAAAGCGGAGAGGCAGGCAACCCTGGGGGAGCAGTTCTTC,CASSKAERQATLGEQFF
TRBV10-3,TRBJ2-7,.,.,TGTGCCATCACTGCAGACGCCTACGAGCAGTACTTC,CAITADAYEQYF
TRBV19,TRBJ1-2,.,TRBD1,TGTGCCAGTTATTCAAGGGGGCCGCAGCGATATGGCTACACCTTC,CASYSRGPQRYGYTF
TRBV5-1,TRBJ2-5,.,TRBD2,TGCGCCAGCAGCTTGGGGCTAGCGGGGTGGGAGACCCAGTACTTC,CASSLGLAGWETQYF
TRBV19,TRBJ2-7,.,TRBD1,TGTGCCAGTAGTATCGAAACGCCCGGGACAGGTCTCTCCTACGAGCAGTACTTC,CASSIETPGTGLSYEQYF
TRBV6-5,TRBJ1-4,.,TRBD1,TGTGCCAGCAGTGCACCCGGACAGGGGGACGAAAAACTGTTTTTT,CASSAPGQGDEKLFF
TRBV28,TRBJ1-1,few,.,TGTGCCAGCAGTTTCGGGGGATTGACTCCGAACACTGAAGCTTTCTTT,CASSFGGLTPNTEAFF
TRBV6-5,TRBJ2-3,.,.,TGTGCCAGCAGTGAACAGGGAACAGATACGCAGTATTTT,CASSEQGTDTQYF
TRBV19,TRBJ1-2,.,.,TGTGCCAGTAGTATAGACCTCGCGCCAGGGGCCGTTTCCCCTAACTATGGCTACACCTTC,CASSIDLAPGAVSPNYGYTF
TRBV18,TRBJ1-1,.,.,TGTGCCAGCTCACCCGCCCATTCGAACACTGAAGCTTTCTTT,CASSPAHSNTEAFF
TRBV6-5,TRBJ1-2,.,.,TGTGCCAGCAGTTACGAGGGACAACGGCACTGGGGAGGCTACACCTTC,CASSYEGQRHWGGYTF
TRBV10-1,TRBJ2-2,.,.,TGCGCCAGCAGTGATAGTCAGGGATGGAGCACCGGGGAGCTGTTTTTT,CASSDSQGWSTGELFF
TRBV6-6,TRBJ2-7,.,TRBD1,TGTGCCAGTCGGACAGGGAAAGGATCCGCCTACGAGCAGTACTTC,CASRTGKGSAYEQYF
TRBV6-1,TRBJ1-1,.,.,TGTGCCAGCAGGAGTTTCACTGAAGCTTTCTTT,CASRSFTEAFF
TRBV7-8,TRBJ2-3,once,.,TGTGCCAGCAGCCAAACCCGAACCGACCCCACAGATACGCAGTATTTT,CASSQTRTDPTDTQYF
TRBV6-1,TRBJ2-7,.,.,TGTGCCAGCAGTGAGGAAGGGCCCACCTACGAGCAGTACTTC,CASSEEGPTYEQYF
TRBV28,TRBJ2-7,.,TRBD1,TGTGCCACCCGGACAGGGGGCCCCTACGAGCAGTACTTC,CATRTGGPYEQYF
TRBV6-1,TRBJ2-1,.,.,TGTGCCAGCAGTGTAGCGTTCGGGGCAGGGACCCTCAATGAGCAGTTCTTC,CASSVAFGAGTLNEQFF
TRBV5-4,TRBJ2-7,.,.,TGTGCCAGCAGCTTGCAGCTAGGGGGATCTTGGCGGGCCGAGCAGTACTTC,CASSLQLGGSWRAEQYF
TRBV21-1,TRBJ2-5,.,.,TGTGCCAGCAGCAAAAGGCGCGGGGGTAACCAAGAGACCCAGTACTTC,CASSKRRGGNQETQYF
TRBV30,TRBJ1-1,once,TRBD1,TGTGCCTGGATGGGACAGGGGAACACTGAAGCTTTCTTT,CAWMGQGNTEAFF
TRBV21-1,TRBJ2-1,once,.,TGTGCCAGCAGCATGGGACAGGGGCGGTGTGAGCAGTTCTTC,CASSMGQGRCEQFF
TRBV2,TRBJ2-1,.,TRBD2,TGTGCCAGCAGTGAAGTAAGACTAGCGGTCTACAATGAGCAGTTCTTC,CASSEVRLAVYNEQFF
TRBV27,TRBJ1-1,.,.,TGTGCCAGCAGTAGGGACAACCTGAACACTGAAGCTTTCTTT,CASSRDNLNTEAFF
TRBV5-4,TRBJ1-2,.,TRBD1,TGTGCCAGCAGCCCACCCACAGGGGAGAGGAGCTACACCTTC,CASSPPTGERSYTF
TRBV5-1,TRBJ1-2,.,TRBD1,TGCGCCAGCAGTCGGACAGGGACTAACTATGGCTACACCTTC,CASSRTGTNYGYTF
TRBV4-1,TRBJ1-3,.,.,TGCGCCAGCAGCCAAGCCCCACCCATCCCAAACTCTGGAAACACCATATATTTT,CASSQAPPIPNSGNTIYF
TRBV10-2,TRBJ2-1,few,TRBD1,TGCGCCAGCAGTGAGTCGAGGTGGGGACAGGGATACAATGAGCAGTTCTTC,CASSESRWGQGYNEQFF
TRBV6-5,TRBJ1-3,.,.,TGTGCCAGCAGTTACTCGGACACCTCTGGAAACACCATATATTTT,CASSYSDTSGNTIYF
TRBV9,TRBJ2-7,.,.,TGTGCCAGCAGCGTAGTGGGGGGGCCTATAAACTTC,CASSVVGGPINF
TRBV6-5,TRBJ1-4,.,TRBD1,TGTGCCAGCAGCTACGGAAACAGGGGAGGAGAAAAACTGTTTTTT,CASSYGNRGGEKLFF
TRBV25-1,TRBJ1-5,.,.,TGTGCCAGCAGTGAAAGTGGGAGCAGCAATCAGCCCCAGCATTTT,CASSESGSSNQPQHF
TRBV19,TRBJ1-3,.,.,TGTGCCAGTAGTGTGGCAGGAACTAACTCTGGAAACACCATATATTTT,CASSVAGTNSGNTIYF
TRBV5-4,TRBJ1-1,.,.,TGTGCCAGCAGCAGAATGGCGGGCGAAAACACTGAAGCTTTCTTT,CASSRMAGENTEAFF
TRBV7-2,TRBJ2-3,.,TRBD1,TGTGCCAGCAGCTTAGCGGGACAGGGTGGAGATACGCAGTATTTT,CASSLAGQGGDTQYF
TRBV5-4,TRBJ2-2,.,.,TGTGCCAGCAGCTTAACGAGGGACACCGGGGAGCTGTTTTTT,CASSLTRDTGELFF
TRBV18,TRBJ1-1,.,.,TGTGCCAGCACCGACGACCCGACTGGGGGTTTCTTT,CASTDDPTGGFF
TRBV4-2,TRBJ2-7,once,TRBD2,TGTGCCAGCAGCCAAGATTTTCCTAGCGGGGGGGCCGTAAGTTACGAGCAGTACTTC,CASSQDFPSGGAVSYEQYF
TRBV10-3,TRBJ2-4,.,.,TGTGCCATCAGTGGCGCGGTAGCCAAAAACATTCAGTACTTC,CAISGAVAKNIQYF
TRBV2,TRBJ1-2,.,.,TGTGCCAGCAGATTGGGGGAAGGAAGCTACACCTTC,CASRLGEGSYTF
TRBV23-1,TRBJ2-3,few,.,TGCGCCAGCCCCCGAAGTCCGGTTAGCACAGATACGCAGTATTTT,CASPRSPVSTDTQYF
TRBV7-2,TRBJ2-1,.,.,TGTGCCAGCAGCTTTCAGGGGGGGACCTACAATGAGCAGTTCTTC,CASSFQGGTYNEQFF
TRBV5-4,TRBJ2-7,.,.,TGTGCCAGCAGCTTGGACGAGGCCTTGTACGAGCAGTACTTC,CASSLDEALYEQYF
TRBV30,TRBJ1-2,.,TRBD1,TGTGCCTGGTGGGACAGGGGGGGCGGCTACACCTTC,CAWWDRGGGYTF
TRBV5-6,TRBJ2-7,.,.,TGTGCCAGCAGCTTGGTACGCTACGAGCAGTACTTC,CASSLVRYEQYF
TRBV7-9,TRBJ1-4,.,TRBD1,TGTGCCAGCAGCTTAACCGGGACAGGGACTAATGAAAAACTGTTTTTT,CASSLTGTGTNEKLFF
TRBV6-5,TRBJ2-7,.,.,TGTGCCAGCAGTTACGAGTCCACTAAGGCCTACGAGCAGTACTTC,CASSYESTKAYEQYF
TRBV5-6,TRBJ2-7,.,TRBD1,TGTGCCAGCAGCCAACGCCGGGACAGTGTTGAGCAGTACTTC,CASSQRRDSVEQYF
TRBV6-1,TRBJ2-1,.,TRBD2,TGTGCCAGCAGTGAGGGGGGGACTAACTCCTACAATGAGCAGTTCTTC,CASSEGGTNSYNEQFF
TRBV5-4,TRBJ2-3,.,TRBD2,TGTGCCAGCAGCATGGGACTAGCGGGGGGGGATACGCAGTATTTT,CASSMGLAGGDTQYF
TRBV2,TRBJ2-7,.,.,TGTGCCAGCAGTGAAGCGCGGCAGGCGGCGCGGCAGTACTTC,CASSEARQAARQYF
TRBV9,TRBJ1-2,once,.,TGTGCCAGCAGCCCCACGGGCTCCTCGAACTATGGCTACACCTTC,CASSPTGSSNYGYTF
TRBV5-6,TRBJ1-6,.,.,TGTGCCAGCAGCCTGGCCGGGGGCGGTTCACCCCTCCACTTT,CASSLAGGGSPLHF
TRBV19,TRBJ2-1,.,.,TGTGCCAGTAGTAGGGGGTTTTTGGACAGAACCTCCTACAATGAGCAGTTCTTC,CASSRGFLDRTSYNEQFF
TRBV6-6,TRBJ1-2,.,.,TGTGCCAGCACCTATGGAGGCACGACGAGCTACACCTTC,CASTYGGTTSYTF
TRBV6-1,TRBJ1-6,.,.,TGTGCCAGCAGTGGGCTGTGGGGGGTCGATAATTCACCCCTCCACTTT,CASSGLWGVDNSPLHF
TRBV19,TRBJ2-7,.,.,TGTGCCAGTAGTGCTCTGGGTTCCTACGAGCAGTACTTC,CASSALGSYEQYF
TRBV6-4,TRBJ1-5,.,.,TGTGCCAGCAGTGAAATGGGGGGCCAGCCCCAGCATTTT,CASSEMGGQPQHF
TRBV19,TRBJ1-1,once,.,TGTGCCAGCCTATCCCACCGTGAAGCTTTCTTT,CASLSHREAFF